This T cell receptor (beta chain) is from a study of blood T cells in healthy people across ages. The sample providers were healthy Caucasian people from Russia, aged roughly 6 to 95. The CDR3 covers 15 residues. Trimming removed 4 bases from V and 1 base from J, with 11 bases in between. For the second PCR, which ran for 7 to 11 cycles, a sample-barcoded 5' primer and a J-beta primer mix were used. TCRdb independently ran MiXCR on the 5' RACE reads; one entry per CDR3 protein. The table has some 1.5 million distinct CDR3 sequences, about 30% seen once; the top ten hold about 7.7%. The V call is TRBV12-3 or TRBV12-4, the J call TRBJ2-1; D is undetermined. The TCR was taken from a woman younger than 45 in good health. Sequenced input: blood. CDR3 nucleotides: TGTGCCAGCAGTTCGGACGCAAGATCCTACAATGAGCAGTTCTTC. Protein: CASSSDARSYNEQFF.